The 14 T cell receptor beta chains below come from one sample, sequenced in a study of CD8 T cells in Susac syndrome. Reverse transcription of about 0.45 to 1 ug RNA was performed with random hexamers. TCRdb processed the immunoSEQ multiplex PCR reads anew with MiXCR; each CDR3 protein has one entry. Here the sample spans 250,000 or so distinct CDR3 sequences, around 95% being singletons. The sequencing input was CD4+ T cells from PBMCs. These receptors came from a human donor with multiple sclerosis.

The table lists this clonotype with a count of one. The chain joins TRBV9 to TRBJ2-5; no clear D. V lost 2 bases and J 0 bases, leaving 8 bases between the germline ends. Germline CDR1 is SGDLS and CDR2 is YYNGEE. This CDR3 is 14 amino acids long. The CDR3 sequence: CASSVHVYQETQYF. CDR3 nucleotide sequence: TGTGCCAGCAGCGTCCACGTGTACCAAGAGACCCAGTACTTC.

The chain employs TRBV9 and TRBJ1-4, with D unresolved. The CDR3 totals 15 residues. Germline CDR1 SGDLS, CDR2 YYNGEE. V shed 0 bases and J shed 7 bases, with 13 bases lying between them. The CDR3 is CASSVEMARGEKLFF. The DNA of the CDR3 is TGTGCCAGCAGCGTAGAGATGGCCCGGGGTGAAAAACTGTTTTTT.

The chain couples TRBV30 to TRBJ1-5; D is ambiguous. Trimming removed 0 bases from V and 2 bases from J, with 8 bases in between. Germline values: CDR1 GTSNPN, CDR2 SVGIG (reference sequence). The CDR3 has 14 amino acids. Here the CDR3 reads CAWSVVGRNQPQHF. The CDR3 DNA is TGTGCCTGGAGTGTAGTCGGACGCAATCAGCCCCAGCATTTT.

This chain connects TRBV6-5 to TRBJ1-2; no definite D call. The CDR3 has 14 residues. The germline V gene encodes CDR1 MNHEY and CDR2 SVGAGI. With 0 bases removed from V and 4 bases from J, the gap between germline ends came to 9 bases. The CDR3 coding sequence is TGTGCCAGCAGTTACTCGTCACAAACCTATGGCTACACCTTC. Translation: CASSYSSQTYGYTF.

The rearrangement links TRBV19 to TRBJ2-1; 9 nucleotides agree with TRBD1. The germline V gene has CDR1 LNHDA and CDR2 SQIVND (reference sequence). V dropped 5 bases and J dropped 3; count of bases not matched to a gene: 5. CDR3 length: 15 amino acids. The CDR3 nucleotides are TGTGCCAGTAGTTTGGACAGGGGAGTCTACAATGAGCAGTTCTTC. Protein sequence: CASSLDRGVYNEQFF.

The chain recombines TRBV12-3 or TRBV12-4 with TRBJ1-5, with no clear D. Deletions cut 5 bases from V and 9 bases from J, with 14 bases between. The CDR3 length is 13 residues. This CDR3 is CASSPPRGVPQHF. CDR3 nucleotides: TGTGCCAGCAGTCCGCCGCGGGGTGTGCCCCAGCATTTT.

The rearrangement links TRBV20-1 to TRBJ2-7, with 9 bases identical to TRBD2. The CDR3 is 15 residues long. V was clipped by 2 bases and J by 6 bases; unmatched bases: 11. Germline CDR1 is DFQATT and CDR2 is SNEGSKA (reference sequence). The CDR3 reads CSARPSAGGLTEQYV. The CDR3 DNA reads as TGCAGTGCTAGACCTTCAGCGGGAGGTCTTACCGAGCAGTACGTC.

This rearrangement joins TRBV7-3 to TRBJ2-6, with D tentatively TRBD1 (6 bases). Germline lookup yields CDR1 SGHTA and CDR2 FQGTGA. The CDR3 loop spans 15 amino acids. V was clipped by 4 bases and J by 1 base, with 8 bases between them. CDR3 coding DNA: TGTGCCAGCAGCTCGGACAGTTCTGGGGCCAACGTCCTGACTTTC. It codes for CASSSDSSGANVLTF.

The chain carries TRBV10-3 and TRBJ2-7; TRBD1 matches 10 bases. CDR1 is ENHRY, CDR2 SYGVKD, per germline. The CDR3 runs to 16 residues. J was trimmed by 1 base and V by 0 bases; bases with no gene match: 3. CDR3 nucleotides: TGTGCCATCAGTGAGTCCGGGACAGGGGATTCCTACGAGCAGTACTTC. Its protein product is CAISESGTGDSYEQYF.

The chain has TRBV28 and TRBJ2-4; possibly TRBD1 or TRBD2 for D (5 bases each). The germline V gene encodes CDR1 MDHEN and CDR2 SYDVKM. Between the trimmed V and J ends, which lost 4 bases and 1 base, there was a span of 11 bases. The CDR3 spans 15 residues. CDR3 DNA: TGTGCCAGCAGTTCGGCCGGGACGGCCAAAAACATTCAGTACTTC. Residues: CASSSAGTAKNIQYF.

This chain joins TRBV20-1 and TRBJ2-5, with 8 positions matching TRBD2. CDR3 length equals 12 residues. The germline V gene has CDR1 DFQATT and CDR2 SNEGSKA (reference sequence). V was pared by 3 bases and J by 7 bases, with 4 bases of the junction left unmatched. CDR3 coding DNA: TGCAGTGCTAGGATTAGCGGGGCGACCCAGTACTTC. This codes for CSARISGATQYF.

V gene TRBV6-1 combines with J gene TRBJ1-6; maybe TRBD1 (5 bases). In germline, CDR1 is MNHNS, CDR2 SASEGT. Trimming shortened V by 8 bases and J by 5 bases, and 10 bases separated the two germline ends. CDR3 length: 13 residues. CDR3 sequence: CASGLGDNSPLHF. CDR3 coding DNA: TGTGCCAGCGGCTTGGGGGATAATTCACCCCTCCACTTT.

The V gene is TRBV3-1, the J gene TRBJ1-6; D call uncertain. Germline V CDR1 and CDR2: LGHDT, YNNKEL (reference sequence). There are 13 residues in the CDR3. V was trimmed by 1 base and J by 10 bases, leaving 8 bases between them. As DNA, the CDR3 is TGTGCCAGCAGCCAAGGGGCCAACTCACCCCTCCACTTT. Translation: CASSQGANSPLHF.

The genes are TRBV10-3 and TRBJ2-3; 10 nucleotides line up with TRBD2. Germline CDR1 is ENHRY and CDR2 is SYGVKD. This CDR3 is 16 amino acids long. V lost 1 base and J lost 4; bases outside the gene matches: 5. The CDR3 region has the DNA TGTGCCATCAGTGAGTACGGAGCGGGGGGGCCAGATACGCAGTATTTT. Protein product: CAISEYGAGGPDTQYF.